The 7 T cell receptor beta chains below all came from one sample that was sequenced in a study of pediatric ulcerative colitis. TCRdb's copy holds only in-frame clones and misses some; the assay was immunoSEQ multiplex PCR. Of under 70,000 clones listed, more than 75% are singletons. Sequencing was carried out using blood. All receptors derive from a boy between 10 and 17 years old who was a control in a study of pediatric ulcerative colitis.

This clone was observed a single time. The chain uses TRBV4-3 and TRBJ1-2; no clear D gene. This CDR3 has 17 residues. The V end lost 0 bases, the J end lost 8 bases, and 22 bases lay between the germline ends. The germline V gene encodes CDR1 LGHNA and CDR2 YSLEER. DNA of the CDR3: TGCGCCAGCAGCCAAGATAACCCCCGCGCGGAGTTCAAGGGCTACACCTTC. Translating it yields CASSQDNPRAEFKGYTF.

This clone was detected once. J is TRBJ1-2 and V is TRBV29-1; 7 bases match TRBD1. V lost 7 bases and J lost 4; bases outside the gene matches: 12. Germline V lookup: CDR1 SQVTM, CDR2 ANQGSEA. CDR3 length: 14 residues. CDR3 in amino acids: CSALTQGDGYGYTF. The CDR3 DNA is TGCAGCGCCCTCACTCAGGGGGATGGCTATGGCTACACCTTC.

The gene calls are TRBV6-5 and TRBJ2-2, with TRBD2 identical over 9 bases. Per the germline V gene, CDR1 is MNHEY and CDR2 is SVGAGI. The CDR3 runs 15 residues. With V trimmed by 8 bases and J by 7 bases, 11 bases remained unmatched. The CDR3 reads CASVRAGGPGGELFF. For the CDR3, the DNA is TGTGCCAGCGTTCGGGCGGGGGGGCCCGGCGGGGAGCTGTTTTTT.

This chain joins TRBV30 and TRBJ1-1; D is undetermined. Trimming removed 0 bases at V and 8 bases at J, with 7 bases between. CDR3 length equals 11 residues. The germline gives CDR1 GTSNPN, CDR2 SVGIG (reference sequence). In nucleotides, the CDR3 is TGTGCCTGGAGTGTCTGGAACGAAGCTTTCTTT. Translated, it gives CAWSVWNEAFF.

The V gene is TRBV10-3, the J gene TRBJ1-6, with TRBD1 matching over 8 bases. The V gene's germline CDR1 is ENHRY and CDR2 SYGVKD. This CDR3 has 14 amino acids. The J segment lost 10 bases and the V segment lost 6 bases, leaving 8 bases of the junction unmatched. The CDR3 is CAIRGQEGRSPLHF. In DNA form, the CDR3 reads TGTGCCATCAGGGGACAGGAGGGGCGGTCACCCCTCCACTTT.

Here the CDR3 DNA reads TGTGCCAGTAGTATAGTGGAGGGTCTGGAGACCCAGTACTTC. This translates into CASSIVEGLETQYF. The chain joins TRBV19 to TRBJ2-5; D perhaps matches TRBD2 (6 bases). This CDR3 has 14 residues. Germline CDR1 LNHDA, CDR2 SQIVND (reference sequence). V lost 1 base, J lost 5 bases, and 11 bases lay in between.

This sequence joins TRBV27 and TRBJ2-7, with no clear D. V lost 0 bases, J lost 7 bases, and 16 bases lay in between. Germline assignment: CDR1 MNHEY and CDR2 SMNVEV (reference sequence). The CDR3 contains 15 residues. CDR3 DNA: TGTGCCAGCAGTTTATCGGGAAGCCTGTCTGCTGAGCAGTACTTC. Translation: CASSLSGSLSAEQYF.